Given below is one T cell receptor (beta chain) in context. Per germline, CDR1 SGHRS and CDR2 YFSETQ. The CDR3 length is 13 residues. The V end lost 1 base, the J end lost 8 bases, and 12 bases lay between the germline ends. Clones were read by immunoSEQ multiplex PCR, and TCRdb kept only the in-frame ones, dropping some. The sample comprises about 1 million clones, under 80% of which are singletons, and approximately 1.5% rests with the top ten. The source of the sample is a study of shared clonotypes between healthy human individuals. The V call is TRBV5-1, the J call TRBJ1-2; D unresolved. The sequence was obtained from a man in his late teens or twenties in good health. Source material: memory CD4+ T cells sorted from blood. Subset here: CD45RA-negative fraction. The CDR3 DNA is TGCGCCAGCAGCTTGTTGGGAGATCAAGGCTACACCTTC. It is translated as CASSLLGDQGYTF.